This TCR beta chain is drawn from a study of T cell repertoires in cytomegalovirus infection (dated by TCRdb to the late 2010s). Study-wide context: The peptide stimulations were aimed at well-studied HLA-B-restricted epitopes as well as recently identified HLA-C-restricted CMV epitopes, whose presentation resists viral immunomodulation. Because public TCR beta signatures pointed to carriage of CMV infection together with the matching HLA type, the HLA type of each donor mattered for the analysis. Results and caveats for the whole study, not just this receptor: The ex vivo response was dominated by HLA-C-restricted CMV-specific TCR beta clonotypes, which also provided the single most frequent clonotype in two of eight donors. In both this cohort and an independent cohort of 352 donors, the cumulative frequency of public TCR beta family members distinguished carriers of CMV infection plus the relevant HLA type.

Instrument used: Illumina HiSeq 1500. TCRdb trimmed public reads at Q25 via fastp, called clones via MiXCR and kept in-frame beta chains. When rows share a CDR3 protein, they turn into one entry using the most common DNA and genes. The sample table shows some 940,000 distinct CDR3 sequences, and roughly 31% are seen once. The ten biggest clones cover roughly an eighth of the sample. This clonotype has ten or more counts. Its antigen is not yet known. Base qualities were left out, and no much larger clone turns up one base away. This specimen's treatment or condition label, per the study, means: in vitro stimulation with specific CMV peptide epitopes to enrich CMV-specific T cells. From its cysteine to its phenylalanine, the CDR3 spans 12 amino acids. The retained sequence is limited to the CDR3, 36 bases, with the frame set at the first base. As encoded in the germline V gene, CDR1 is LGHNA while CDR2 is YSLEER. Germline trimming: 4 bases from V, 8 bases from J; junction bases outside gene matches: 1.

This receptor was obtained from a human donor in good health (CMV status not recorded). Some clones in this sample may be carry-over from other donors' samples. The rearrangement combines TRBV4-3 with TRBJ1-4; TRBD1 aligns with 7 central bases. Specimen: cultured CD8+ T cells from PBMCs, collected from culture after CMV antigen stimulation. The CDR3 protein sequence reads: CASSPDREKLFF. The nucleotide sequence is TGCGCCAGCAGCCCGGACAGGGAAAAACTGTTTTTT.